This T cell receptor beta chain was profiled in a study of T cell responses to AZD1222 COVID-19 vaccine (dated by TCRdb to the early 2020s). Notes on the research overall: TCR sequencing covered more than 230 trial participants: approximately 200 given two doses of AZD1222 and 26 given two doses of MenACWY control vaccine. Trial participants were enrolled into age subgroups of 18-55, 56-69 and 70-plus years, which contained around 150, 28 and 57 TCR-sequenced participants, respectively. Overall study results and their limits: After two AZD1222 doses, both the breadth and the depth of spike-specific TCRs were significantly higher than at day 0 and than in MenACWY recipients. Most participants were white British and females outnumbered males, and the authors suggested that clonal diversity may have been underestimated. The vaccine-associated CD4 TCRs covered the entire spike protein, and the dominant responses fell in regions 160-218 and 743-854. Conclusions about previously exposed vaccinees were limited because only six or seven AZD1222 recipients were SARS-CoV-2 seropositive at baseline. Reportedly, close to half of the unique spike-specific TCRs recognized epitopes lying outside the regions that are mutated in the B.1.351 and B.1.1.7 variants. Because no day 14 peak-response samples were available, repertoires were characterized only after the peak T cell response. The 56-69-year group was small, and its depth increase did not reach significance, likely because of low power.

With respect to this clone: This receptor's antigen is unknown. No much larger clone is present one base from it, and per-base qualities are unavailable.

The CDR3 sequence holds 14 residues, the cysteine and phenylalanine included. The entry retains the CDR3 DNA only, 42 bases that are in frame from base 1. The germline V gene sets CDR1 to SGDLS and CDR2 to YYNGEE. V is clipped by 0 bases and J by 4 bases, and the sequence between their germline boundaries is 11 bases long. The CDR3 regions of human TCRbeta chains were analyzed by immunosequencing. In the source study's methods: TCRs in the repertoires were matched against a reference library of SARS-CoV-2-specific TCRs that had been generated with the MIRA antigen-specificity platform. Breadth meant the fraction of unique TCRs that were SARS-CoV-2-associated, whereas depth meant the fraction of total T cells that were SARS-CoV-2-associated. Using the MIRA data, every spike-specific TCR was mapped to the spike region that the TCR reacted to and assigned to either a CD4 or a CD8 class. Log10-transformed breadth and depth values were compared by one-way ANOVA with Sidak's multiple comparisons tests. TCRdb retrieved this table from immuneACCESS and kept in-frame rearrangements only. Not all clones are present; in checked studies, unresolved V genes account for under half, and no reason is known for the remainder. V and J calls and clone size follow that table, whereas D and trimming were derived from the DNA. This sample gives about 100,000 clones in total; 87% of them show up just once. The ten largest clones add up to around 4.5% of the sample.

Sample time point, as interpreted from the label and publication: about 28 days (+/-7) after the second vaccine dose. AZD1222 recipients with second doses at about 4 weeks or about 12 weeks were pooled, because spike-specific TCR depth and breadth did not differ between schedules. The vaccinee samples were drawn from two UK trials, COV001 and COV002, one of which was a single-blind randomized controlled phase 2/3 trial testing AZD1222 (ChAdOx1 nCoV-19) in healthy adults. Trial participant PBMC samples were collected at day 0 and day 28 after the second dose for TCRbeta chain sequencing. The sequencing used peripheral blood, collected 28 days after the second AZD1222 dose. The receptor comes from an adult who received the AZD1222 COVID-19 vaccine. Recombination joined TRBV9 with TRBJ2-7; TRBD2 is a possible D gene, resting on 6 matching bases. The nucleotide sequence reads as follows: TGTGCCAGCAGCGTAGATCTAGCGCCATACGAGCAGTACTTC. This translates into CASSVDLAPYEQYF.